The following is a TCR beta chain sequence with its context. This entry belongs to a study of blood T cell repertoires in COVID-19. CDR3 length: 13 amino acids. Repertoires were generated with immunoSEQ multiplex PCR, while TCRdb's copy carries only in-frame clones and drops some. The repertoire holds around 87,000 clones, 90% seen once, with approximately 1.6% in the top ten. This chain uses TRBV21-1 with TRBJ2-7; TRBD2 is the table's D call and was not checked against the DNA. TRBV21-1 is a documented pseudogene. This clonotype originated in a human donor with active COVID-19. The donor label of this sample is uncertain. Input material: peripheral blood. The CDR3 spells CASSKTRRGEQYF. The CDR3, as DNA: TGTGCCAGCAGCAAAACAAGGCGCGGCGAGCAGTACTTC.